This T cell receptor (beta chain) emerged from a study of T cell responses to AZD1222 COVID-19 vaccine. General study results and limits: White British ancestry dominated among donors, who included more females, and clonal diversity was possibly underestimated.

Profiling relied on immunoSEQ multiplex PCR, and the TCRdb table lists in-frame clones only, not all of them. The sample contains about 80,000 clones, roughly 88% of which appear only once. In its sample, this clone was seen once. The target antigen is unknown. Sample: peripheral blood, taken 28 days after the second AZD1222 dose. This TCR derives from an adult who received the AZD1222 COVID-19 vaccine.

In DNA form, the CDR3 reads TGTGCCAGCAGCCGACAGCCGGCGGAGGGGGAAGCTTTCTTT. Its protein is CASSRQPAEGEAFF. V gene TRBV5-4 combines with J gene TRBJ1-1; D possibly corresponds to TRBD1 (5 bases). CDR3 size: 14 residues. Trimming left V 4 bases short and J 8 bases short, with 18 bases between. Germline CDR1 and CDR2: SGHNT and YYREEE (reference sequence). The whole variable domain, filled in from reference TRBV5-4 and TRBJ1-1, reads ETGVTQSPTHLIKTRGQQVTLRCSSQSGHNTVSWYQQALGQGPQFIFQYYREEENGRGNFPPRFSGLQFPNYSSELNVNALELDDSALYLCASSRQPAEGEAFFGQGTRLTVV.